This T cell receptor beta chain came from a study of control samples from healthy donors and cancer patients (dated by TCRdb to between 2020 and 2021). Comment on this clone: The specificity of this receptor is unknown. Per-base qualities were not stored, and no clone one base away is much larger.

The library was built by means of the immunoSEQ multiplex PCR assay. TCRdb mirrors the immuneACCESS table, restricted to in-frame sequences. Some clones are absent from its copies; in checked studies, under half trace to an unresolved V gene, and the reason for the others is unknown. Recorded for this sample are 150,000 to 200,000 clones; 90% of them occurred a single time. More than 1.3% of the sample is in the top ten clones. Material for sequencing was blood. The TCR sequence derives from a woman aged 45-59 years in good health.

The sequenced DNA is TGTGCCAGCAGCTTGGGTCCGGGATTCTATAATTCACCCCTCCACTTT. The translation is CASSLGPGFYNSPLHF. The sequence joins TRBV5-6 to TRBJ1-6; no D gene can be assigned with confidence. Trimming costs V 0 bases and J 3 bases, and their ends lie 10 bases apart. Reading from cysteine to phenylalanine, the CDR3 counts 16 amino acids. This entry keeps only the CDR3 DNA: 48 bases, framed from base 1. Reading the germline V gene gives CDR1 SGHDT and CDR2 YYEEEE.